This T cell receptor beta chain is from a study of cytomegalovirus exposure and HLA in healthy donors. Study results and caveats: A few V segments could not be told apart, such as TRBV6-2 and TRBV6-3, and were left out.

There are 15 residues in the CDR3. The germline V and J ends were trimmed by 5 bases and 5 bases, with 18 bases remaining between them. Germline CDR1 is SGHDN and CDR2 is FVKESK. On this clone itself: Its cognate antigen is unknown.

With 60 Vbeta and 13 Jbeta primers, the PCR was carried out. The protocol was immunoSEQ multiplex PCR, while the TCRdb copy is restricted to in-frame clones and leaves out a portion. The table lists under 150,000 clones, 82% of them singletons. This clonotype was sampled from a male donor in good health and CMV-seropositive. Specimen: PBMCs. The chain has TRBV14 and TRBJ2-5; tentatively, D is TRBD1 (6 bases). CDR3 nucleotides: TGTGCCAGCAGCAACCCGGGACACCTCCGGGAGACCCAGTACTTC. Translation: CASSNPGHLRETQYF.